These T cell receptor beta chains were read from a single sample in a study of blood T cell repertoires in COVID-19. TCRdb keeps only in-frame clones here, not all; method: immunoSEQ multiplex PCR. The sample carries a few hundred thousand clones, around nine tenths recorded once. Sequencing was performed on PBMCs or T cells enriched from blood (not recorded which). These receptors originate from a woman between 50 and 59 years old who had been exposed to COVID-19. The conserved cysteine and the conserved F or W are not part of the CDR3 here. A D gene is named only where the DNA matches it firmly. Size is stated for part of the rows, as once, few or many counts, or as a class when the clone is expanded.

>TRBJ1-1|.|TRBV7-9|.
ASSLGRGVNTEAF
>TRBJ1-1|.|TRBV5-1|.
ASSLTGYTEAF
>TRBJ2-5|.|TRBV6-2/TRBV6-3|TRBD1
ASSSTGVQETQY
>TRBJ2-7|.|TRBV5-6|.
ASSSPGGGARSYEQY
>TRBJ2-7|.|TRBV7-2|.
ASSLVGDYEQY
>TRBJ2-3|.|TRBV9|TRBD2
ASSVASAGGQDTQY
>TRBJ2-7|.|TRBV28|.
ASSFFEGKYEQY
>TRBJ2-7|.|TRBV7-9|TRBD1
ASSLAQGQVSYEQY
>TRBJ1-3|.|TRBV14|.
ASSQESGSGNTIY
>TRBJ2-7|.|TRBV6-1|.
ASSEGHAYEQY
>TRBJ1-2|.|TRBV6-5|TRBD1
ASRGTALLYGYT
>TRBJ1-1|.|TRBV19|.
ASSIEYPPKAF
>TRBJ2-7|few|TRBV25-1|TRBD1
ASTRSGGGGSYEQY
>TRBJ1-5|.|TRBV30|.
AWSMRGWVQPQH
>TRBJ2-1|.|TRBV2|TRBD2
ASSAGRGGSYNEQF
>TRBJ2-3|.|TRBV7-8|TRBD2
ASSLALGTSGDTDTQY
>TRBJ2-1|.|TRBV4-1|.
ASSQASPASYEQF
>TRBJ2-4|.|TRBV6-5|TRBD1
ASSNTGGNIQY
>TRBJ2-7|.|TRBV7-2|.
ASSLGGQGLYEQY
>TRBJ2-7|.|TRBV28|.
ASSLETVLYEQY
>TRBJ2-1|.|TRBV27|TRBD1
ASSPRQGVGNEQF
>TRBJ1-5|few|TRBV20-1|TRBD1
SASGTGNSNQPQH
>TRBJ1-5|.|TRBV3-1/TRBV3-2|.
ASSETGQSNQPQH
>TRBJ2-3|.|TRBV5-1|TRBD1
ASSLPGQSMDTQY
>TRBJ2-5|.|TRBV3-1/TRBV3-2|.
ASSRPGVQETQY
>TRBJ1-4|.|TRBV28|.
ASIEGGINEKLF
>TRBJ1-6|.|TRBV28|TRBD1
ASRPDRESPYNSPLH
>TRBJ1-2|.|TRBV2|.
ASSEAHGGAGYT
>TRBJ2-5|.|TRBV4-1|TRBD2
ASSLGLAEETQY
>TRBJ2-5|.|TRBV18|TRBD2
ASSPPELSGGFRETQY
>TRBJ2-2|.|TRBV19|TRBD1
ASLRTGNTGELF
>TRBJ2-4|.|TRBV5-1|.
ASSPGEEALAKNIQY
>TRBJ2-5|.|TRBV29-1|TRBD1
SARGQRQETQY
>TRBJ2-6|.|TRBV28|TRBD1
ASSVGGLSGQGAHSGANVLT
>TRBJ1-2|.|TRBV15|TRBD1
ATSRDRGTGDGGYT
>TRBJ1-3|.|TRBV7-8|TRBD1
ASSLGTGGKGNTIY
>TRBJ2-3|.|TRBV5-1|.
ASSLPTATSTDTQY
>TRBJ2-3|.|TRBV6-5|TRBD1
ASNRDRVPDTQY
>TRBJ2-7|.|TRBV9|TRBD1
ASSPRGTGGSEQY
>TRBJ2-4|few|TRBV7-9|.
ASSLSVKGENIQY
>TRBJ1-5|few|TRBV7-9|TRBD1
ASSLRGTNQPQH
>TRBJ2-1|.|TRBV5-1|TRBD2
ASSLLAGVHNEQF
>TRBJ2-1|.|TRBV4-1|TRBD1
ASRTDRAAYNEQF
>TRBJ1-1|.|TRBV6-5|.
ATNGWQNTEAF
>TRBJ1-5|.|TRBV6-1|TRBD1
ASSEFGDRGRNNQPQH